The 13 T cell receptor beta chains in this list originate from one sample, sequenced in a study of CD8 T cells in Susac syndrome. With random hexamers, 0.5 to 1 ug RNA was reverse transcribed. TCRdb re-derived calls from the immunoSEQ multiplex PCR reads in MiXCR, one entry per CDR3 protein. This table has 70,000 to 100,000 distinct CDR3 sequences, about 93% appearing once. The sample consisted of CD8+ T cells from PBMCs. These receptors originate from a human donor in good health.

The chain employs TRBV12-3 or TRBV12-4 and TRBJ1-1; 7 nucleotides line up with TRBD1. The J segment lost 3 bases and the V segment lost 5 bases, leaving 6 bases of the junction unmatched. The CDR3 totals 14 residues. CDR3 amino acids: CASSITGEDTEAFF. The CDR3 nucleotides read TGTGCCAGCAGTATAACAGGGGAGGACACTGAAGCTTTCTTT.

The rearrangement links TRBV29-1 to TRBJ2-7; 7 nucleotides agree with TRBD2. The CDR3 length is 13 residues. V trimming: 7 bases; J trimming: 3 bases; junction bases outside the gene matches: 9. Germline V gene sequence: CDR1 SQVTM, CDR2 ANQGSEA. This CDR3 is CSGWGGELYEQYF. The CDR3 DNA reads TGCAGCGGTTGGGGGGGGGAGCTCTACGAGCAGTACTTC.

The rearrangement joins TRBV11-2 to TRBJ1-1; perhaps TRBD1 as D (5 bases). The CDR3 runs to 12 residues. Looked up from germline, CDR1 is SGHAT and CDR2 is FQNNGV. Trimming stripped 11 bases from V and 1 base from J, with 11 bases between. CDR3 residues: CAAGRGNTEAFF. CDR3 in DNA: TGTGCCGCGGGACGGGGGAACACTGAAGCTTTCTTT.

V usage is TRBV5-1 and J usage is TRBJ2-1; 9 bases match TRBD2. The CDR3 spans 15 residues. The V and J ends lost 0 bases and 6 bases, in that order; junction bases with no gene match: 4. Germline lookup yields CDR1 SGHRS and CDR2 YFSETQ. The CDR3 region is CASSLGETSGNEQFF. CDR3 sequence (DNA): TGCGCCAGCAGCTTGGGGGAGACTAGCGGCAATGAGCAGTTCTTC.

The chain has TRBV29-1 and TRBJ2-2; D is undetermined. Germline CDR1 reads SQVTM; CDR2 reads ANQGSEA. V lost 3 bases and J lost 6, with 5 bases in between. There are 11 residues in the CDR3. The DNA of the CDR3 is TGCAGCGTTGATGTTTCCGGGGAGCTGTTTTTT. Translated, it gives CSVDVSGELFF.

The J gene is TRBJ2-5, the V gene TRBV9; D not resolved. This CDR3 spans 11 amino acids. With 2 bases removed from V and 3 bases from J, the gap between germline ends came to 2 bases. The V gene's germline CDR1 is SGDLS and CDR2 YYNGEE. CDR3 in amino acids: CASSVEETQYF. In nucleotides, the CDR3 is TGTGCCAGCAGCGTGGAAGAGACCCAGTACTTC.

This chain links TRBV2 with TRBJ1-2; unclear D gene. V lost 3 bases and J lost 0, with 8 bases in between. This CDR3 region has 14 residues. Germline V gene data show CDR1 as SNHLY and CDR2 as FYNNEI. CDR3 DNA: TGTGCCAGCAGTGATAAGGTCTCTAACTATGGCTACACCTTC. Translated: CASSDKVSNYGYTF.

CDR3 coding DNA: TGTGCCAGCAGCCAGGATTATTCGCACAGGTCCATTGGGAATTCACCCCTCCACTTT. It codes for CASSQDYSHRSIGNSPLHF. The genes are TRBV3-1 and TRBJ1-6, with D possibly TRBD1 on 5 matching bases. There are 19 residues in the CDR3. V gave up 3 bases and J gave up 7 bases, with 25 bases separating them. Germline loops: CDR1 LGHDT, CDR2 YNNKEL (reference sequence).

V usage is TRBV6-1 and J usage is TRBJ1-2; TRBD1 matches at 9 bases. The germline V gene encodes CDR1 MNHNS and CDR2 SASEGT. Trimming removed 6 bases from V and 4 bases from J; junction bases left unmatched: 3. The CDR3 loop spans 13 amino acids. In DNA form, the CDR3 reads TGTGCCAGCAGGGGACAGGGACTCTATGGCTACACCTTC. This sequence encodes CASRGQGLYGYTF.

The chain links TRBV19 to TRBJ1-1; unclear D gene. Germline CDR1 reads LNHDA; CDR2 reads SQIVND (reference sequence). The CDR3 length is 14 residues. Trimming pared 3 bases from V and 2 bases from J, leaving 10 bases between. CDR3 residues: CASSIESYNTEAFF. The DNA for the CDR3 is TGTGCCAGTAGTATTGAGAGCTATAACACTGAAGCTTTCTTT.

The chain employs TRBV2 and TRBJ1-2, with unresolved D. The CDR3 extends over 13 amino acids. The germline V gene encodes CDR1 SNHLY and CDR2 FYNNEI. V was clipped by 3 bases and J by 3 bases, with 8 bases between them. The CDR3 here is CASSDGPHYGYTF. The CDR3 DNA is TGTGCCAGCAGTGACGGCCCGCACTATGGCTACACCTTC.

The J gene is TRBJ2-7, the V gene TRBV5-1; D is perhaps TRBD1 (6 bases). The CDR3 sequence is 14 residues long. Germline CDR1 reads SGHRS; CDR2 reads YFSETQ. V gave up 0 bases and J gave up 2 bases, with 9 bases separating them. The CDR3, as DNA: TGCGCCAGCAGCTTGGATCCAGGGGCCTACGAGCAGTACTTC. Its protein is CASSLDPGAYEQYF. The full variable domain, in which reference TRBV5-1 and TRBJ2-7 provide the parts outside the CDR3, is KAGVTQTPRYLIKTRGQQVTLSCSPISGHRSVSWYQQTPGQGLQFLFEYFSETQRNKGNFPGRFSGRQFSNSRSEMNVSTLELGDSALYLCASSLDPGAYEQYFGPGTRLTVT.

The V and J genes are TRBV21-1 and TRBJ2-7; TRBD1 is taken as the D call from the table, unchecked against the DNA. TRBV21-1 is labeled a pseudogene. The CDR3 has 14 residues. CDR3 bases: TGTGCCAGCAGCAAAGGGGCAGGGTCCTACGAGCAGTACTTC. It specifies CASSKGAGSYEQYF.